This T cell receptor (beta chain) derives from a study of blood T cell repertoires in COVID-19. Participant-reported clinical history was the basis for cohort assignment. Symptom resolution, clearance, or two negative PCRs marked donors in Cohort 3 as recovered. Libraries were prepared by immunoSEQ multiplex PCR; TCRdb keeps only in-frame clonotypes and omits some of them. Here the sample spans a few hundred thousand clones, about 90% being singletons. Per the germline V gene, CDR1 is SGHDT and CDR2 is YYEEEE. This CDR3 contains 16 residues. V was shortened by 2 bases and J by 6 bases, with 21 bases between the two germline ends.

The source is a woman in her twenties or thirties who had recovered from COVID-19. The V gene is TRBV5-6, the J gene TRBJ2-7, with D perhaps TRBD2 (5 bases). Sequenced input: PBMCs or T cells enriched from blood (not recorded which). CDR3 coding DNA: TGTGCCAGCAGCTTCGGGGTAAGGGCACCCCGTTTCGAGCAGTACTTC. This encodes CASSFGVRAPRFEQYF.